A single sample gave rise to the 11 T cell receptor beta chains below, sequenced in a study of T-cell memory formation after mild COVID-19. From the 5' RACE reads, TCRdb called clonotypes with MiXCR, one entry per CDR3 protein. The repertoire includes 65,000 to 95,000 distinct CDR3 sequences, 10% to 15% of them detected once, and 41% sits in the top ten. The source material was PBMCs or a T cell subset sorted from them (not recorded which). These receptors came from a man younger than 30 who had mild COVID-19 (a few samples of this study predate the infection). Cell type and time point are not known.

V usage is TRBV6-2 or TRBV6-3 and J usage is TRBJ1-1, with a weak D call TRBD1 (6 bases). Germline V gene lookup returns CDR1 MNHEY and CDR2 SVGEGT. The V end lost 7 bases, the J end lost 1 base, and 10 bases lay between the germline ends. The length of the CDR3 is 13 residues. The CDR3 is CASTTQGNTEAFF. The CDR3 coding sequence is TGTGCCAGCACCACACAGGGGAACACTGAAGCTTTCTTT.

This clonotype was detected ten times or more. The chain couples TRBV30 to TRBJ1-6; TRBD1 agrees at 7 bases. The CDR3 runs to 13 residues. Germline V gene lookup returns CDR1 GTSNPN and CDR2 SVGIG (reference sequence). The trim removed 8 bases at V and 6 bases at J, leaving 7 bases unmatched. The CDR3 region has the DNA TGTGCCCGGCAGGACAGGCTTAATTCACCCCTCCACTTT. Translated: CARQDRLNSPLHF.

This clonotype was seen more than once but under ten times. J is TRBJ1-5 and V is TRBV27; D perhaps matches TRBD1 (6 bases). The CDR3 runs 14 residues. V was clipped by 5 bases and J by 2 bases, with 10 bases between them. Germline CDR1 is MNHEY and CDR2 is SMNVEV (reference sequence). This CDR3 is CASSPHRGNQPQHF. The DNA for the CDR3 is TGTGCCAGCAGTCCCCACAGGGGCAATCAGCCCCAGCATTTT.

The chain carries TRBV27 and TRBJ1-3, with D unresolved. The CDR3 has 14 amino acids. Trimming took 4 bases from V and 0 from J, leaving 7 bases between them. Germline CDR1 reads MNHEY; CDR2 reads SMNVEV (reference sequence). The CDR3 DNA sequence: TGTGCCAGCAGTTCTCGGGACTCTGGAAACACCATATATTTT. This gives the protein CASSSRDSGNTIYF.

This clonotype was picked up a small number of times. Written as DNA, the CDR3 is TGCGCCAGCAGCCACAGGGATGAGGGCACAGATACGCAGTATTTT. It encodes CASSHRDEGTDTQYF. The gene calls are TRBV4-1 and TRBJ2-3; possibly TRBD1 for D (5 bases). Germline loops: CDR1 MGHRA, CDR2 YSYEKL. Trimming cost V 3 bases and J 1 base, with 11 bases left between them. The CDR3 is 15 residues long.

CDR3 nucleotides: TGCGCCAGCAGTGATAATAGGGGAGTGAACACTGAAGCTTTCTTT. Protein: CASSDNRGVNTEAFF. V gene TRBV10-1 combines with J gene TRBJ1-1; tentatively, D is TRBD1 (5 bases). The CDR3 has 15 amino acids. Germline CDR1 and CDR2: WNHNN and SYGVQD (reference sequence). V shed 3 bases and J shed 0 bases, with 11 bases lying between them.

V and J are TRBV10-3 and TRBJ2-7; 8 nucleotides agree with TRBD2. Germline assignment: CDR1 ENHRY and CDR2 SYGVKD. CDR3 length equals 13 residues. V gave up 3 bases and J gave up 3 bases; unmatched junction bases: 1. The CDR3 coding sequence is TGTGCCATCAGTGAAAGCGGGGGCTACGAGCAGTACGTC. Translating gives CAISESGGYEQYV.

The V call is TRBV5-1, the J call TRBJ1-6; a weak D match, TRBD1 (5 bases). V shed 2 bases and J shed 0 bases, with 15 bases lying between them. The length of the CDR3 is 18 residues. CDR1 is SGHRS, CDR2 YFSETQ, per germline. In DNA form, the CDR3 reads TGCGCCAGCAGCTTTGGGGCTCCCAGGAGCTCCTATAATTCACCCCTCCACTTT. It translates to CASSFGAPRSSYNSPLHF.

This clonotype has a handful of counts. The chain uses TRBV6-2 or TRBV6-3 and TRBJ2-7, with 7 bases lining up with TRBD1. The V segment lost 10 bases and the J segment 1 base; nucleotides outside the gene matches: 13. Looked up from germline, CDR1 is MNHEY and CDR2 is SVGEGT. The CDR3 has 15 amino acids. CDR3 DNA sequence: TGTGCCACTTCCCCGGGACAGATCGTATCCTACGAGCAGTACGTC. This sequence encodes CATSPGQIVSYEQYV.

This clonotype has a handful of counts. The chain links TRBV29-1 to TRBJ1-1, with D perhaps matching TRBD1 (5 bases). The V end was cut by 1 base, the J end by 1 base, with 7 bases between. CDR1 is SQVTM, CDR2 ANQGSEA, per germline. The CDR3 length is 13 residues. Written as DNA, the CDR3 is TGCAGCGTTGAAGGGGGCCAGAACACTGAAGCTTTCTTT. It yields the protein CSVEGGQNTEAFF.

This clonotype was recorded a few times. This chain connects TRBV11-2 to TRBJ1-1; D is ambiguous. There are 14 residues in the CDR3. Trimming pared 1 base from V and 8 bases from J, leaving 14 bases between. The V gene's germline CDR1 is SGHAT and CDR2 FQNNGV. The CDR3 DNA reads as TGTGCCAGCAGCTTAGGCTCTGGGGTTGGGGAAGCTTTCTTT. This encodes CASSLGSGVGEAFF. The variable domain in full, with the rest retrieved from reference TRBV11-2 and TRBJ1-1, is EAGVAQSPRYKIIEKRQSVAFWCNPISGHATLYWYQQILGQGPKLLIQFQNNGVVDDSQLPKDRFSAERLKGVDSTLKIQPAKLEDSAVYLCASSLGSGVGEAFFGQGTRLTVV.